A selection of T cell receptor beta chains follows, all from one sample in a study of T cells in tuberculosis. TCRdb's table, derived via immunoSEQ multiplex PCR, lists solely in-frame clones and lacks some. Among under 30,000 clones listed, 92% were seen once. The source material was PBMCs, sampled at tuberculosis diagnosis. Receptor source: an adult with tuberculosis. CDR3s include the opening cysteine and the closing phenylalanine or tryptophan. A D gene is named only where the DNA matches it firmly. Not all rows give a size; the values are once, few, many and, for expanded clones, a class.

J: TRBJ1-6
size: -
V: TRBV25-1
D: TRBD1
CDR3: CASSLQTGVNSPLHF
DNA: TGTGCCAGCAGTTTACAAACAGGGGTCAATTCACCCCTCCACTTT

J: TRBJ2-1
size: -
V: TRBV18
D: TRBD2
CDR3: CASSPVSGRYNEQFF
DNA: TGTGCCAGCTCACCAGTTAGCGGGAGGTACAATGAGCAGTTCTTC

J: TRBJ2-3
size: once
V: TRBV2
D: -
CDR3: CASSEAGGGTEYF
DNA: TGTGCCAGCAGTGAAGCCGGCGGCGGAACCGAGTATTTT

J: TRBJ2-7
size: once
V: TRBV19
D: -
CDR3: CASSFTDYSYEQYF
DNA: TGTGCCAGTAGTTTTACGGACTACTCCTACGAGCAGTACTTC

J: TRBJ1-5
size: -
V: TRBV18
D: TRBD1
CDR3: CASSPDRGNQPQHF
DNA: TGTGCCAGCTCACCAGACAGGGGAAATCAGCCCCAGCATTTT

J: TRBJ2-2
size: -
V: TRBV20-1
D: -
CDR3: CSALGGELFF
DNA: TGCAGTGCCCTAGGCGGGGAGCTGTTTTTT

J: TRBJ1-5
size: -
V: TRBV2
D: TRBD1
CDR3: CASSPFGGTGGAQHF
DNA: TGTGCCAGCAGCCCCTTTGGGGGGACAGGGGGGGCCCAGCATTTT

J: TRBJ2-7
size: -
V: TRBV5-6
D: -
CDR3: CASSSGSTRSAYEQYF
DNA: TGTGCCAGCAGCTCGGGGTCGACCCGGAGCGCCTACGAGCAGTACTTC

J: TRBJ1-5
size: few
V: TRBV2
D: -
CDR3: CASIAGINQPQHF
DNA: TGTGCCAGCATCGCAGGTATCAATCAGCCCCAGCATTTT

J: TRBJ2-7
size: -
V: TRBV4-1
D: TRBD2
CDR3: CASSQGGLAAYEQYF
DNA: TGCGCCAGCAGCCAAGGAGGACTAGCGGCCTACGAGCAGTACTTC

J: TRBJ2-3
size: -
V: TRBV28
D: TRBD2
CDR3: CASSPGDKIAGLTDTQYF
DNA: TGTGCCAGCAGTCCCGGCGACAAAATAGCGGGACTCACAGATACGCAGTATTTT

J: TRBJ2-3
size: -
V: TRBV7-9
D: -
CDR3: CASSLSVLTDTQYF
DNA: TGTGCCAGCAGCTTATCAGTCCTGACAGATACGCAGTATTTT

J: TRBJ2-7
size: -
V: TRBV6-1
D: TRBD1
CDR3: CASIAGTGLYEQYF
DNA: TGTGCCAGCATCGCCGGGACAGGGCTCTACGAGCAGTACTTC

J: TRBJ2-7
size: once
V: TRBV6-1
D: TRBD1
CDR3: CASSDERGQGSYEQYF
DNA: TGTGCCAGCAGTGATGAAAGGGGACAGGGGTCCTACGAGCAGTACTTC

J: TRBJ1-1
size: -
V: TRBV29-1
D: -
CDR3: CSARDTAYEAFF
DNA: TGCAGCGCCCGGGACACCGCTTATGAAGCTTTCTTT

J: TRBJ1-5
size: -
V: TRBV6-4
D: -
CDR3: CASSETENQPQHF
DNA: TGTGCCAGCAGTGAAACAGAGAATCAGCCCCAGCATTTT

J: TRBJ1-3
size: -
V: TRBV30
D: -
CDR3: CAWTPGNTIYF
DNA: TGTGCCTGGACTCCGGGAAACACCATATATTTT

J: TRBJ1-2
size: -
V: TRBV27
D: -
CDR3: CASSRTLRGMVNYGYTF
DNA: TGTGCCAGCAGTCGGACTCTCAGGGGTATGGTTAACTATGGCTACACCTTC

J: TRBJ1-6
size: -
V: TRBV19
D: TRBD1
CDR3: CASSSRGRTLNSPLHF
DNA: TGTGCCAGTAGTTCCAGGGGGAGAACCCTTAATTCACCCCTCCACTTT

J: TRBJ2-1
size: -
V: TRBV7-2
D: TRBD2
CDR3: CASSSSGGTLRGNEQFF
DNA: TGTGCCAGCAGCTCTTCGGGGGGGACTCTTAGGGGCAATGAGCAGTTCTTC

J: TRBJ2-1
size: -
V: TRBV19
D: -
CDR3: CASRGQQGNEQFF
DNA: TGTGCCAGTAGAGGCCAACAGGGTAATGAGCAGTTCTTC

J: TRBJ1-5
size: -
V: TRBV7-8
D: -
CDR3: CASSLVGRSNQPQHF
DNA: TGTGCCAGCAGCTTAGTTGGGCGAAGCAATCAGCCCCAGCATTTT

J: TRBJ2-1
size: -
V: TRBV11-2
D: -
CDR3: CASSLAGTKAYNEQFF
DNA: TGTGCCAGCAGCTTGGCCGGGACAAAAGCCTACAATGAGCAGTTCTTC

J: TRBJ1-4
size: -
V: TRBV30
D: TRBD1
CDR3: CAWNRGDRAEKLFF
DNA: TGTGCCTGGAACCGGGGTGACAGGGCTGAAAAACTGTTTTTT

J: TRBJ2-1
size: -
V: TRBV9
D: -
CDR3: CASSGPIGGSYNEQFF
DNA: TGTGCCAGCAGCGGGCCCATTGGCGGGTCCTACAATGAGCAGTTCTTC

J: TRBJ1-1
size: -
V: TRBV11-1
D: TRBD1
CDR3: CASSLSQGQGVAFF
DNA: TGTGCCAGCAGCTTATCTCAGGGACAGGGTGTGGCTTTCTTT

J: TRBJ2-7
size: -
V: TRBV27
D: -
CDR3: CASSPRGGEQYF
DNA: TGTGCCAGCAGCCCTCGGGGTGGGGAGCAGTACTTC

J: TRBJ2-6
size: once
V: TRBV11-2
D: -
CDR3: CASSSSGVTGANVLTF
DNA: TGTGCCAGCAGCTCATCAGGGGTAACTGGGGCCAACGTCCTGACTTTC

J: TRBJ1-1
size: -
V: TRBV6-5
D: -
CDR3: CASSPTGLGNTEAFF
DNA: TGTGCCAGCAGCCCAACCGGACTGGGGAACACTGAAGCTTTCTTT

J: TRBJ2-1
size: -
V: TRBV30
D: TRBD2
CDR3: CAWSVKRGAGGSSYNEQFF
DNA: TGTGCCTGGAGTGTAAAGCGAGGGGCGGGAGGGAGCTCCTACAATGAGCAGTTCTTC

J: TRBJ2-1
size: -
V: TRBV5-1
D: -
CDR3: CASSVGASDYNEQFF
DNA: TGCGCCAGCAGCGTAGGGGCTAGCGACTACAATGAGCAGTTCTTC

J: TRBJ2-1
size: -
V: TRBV5-1
D: TRBD1
CDR3: CASNSQGTRGDEQFF
DNA: TGCGCCAGCAACTCACAGGGGACCCGTGGGGATGAGCAGTTCTTC

J: TRBJ2-1
size: -
V: TRBV13
D: TRBD2
CDR3: CASSVSGTYNEQFF
DNA: TGTGCCAGCAGCGTCAGCGGGACCTACAATGAGCAGTTCTTC

J: TRBJ2-3
size: -
V: TRBV15
D: TRBD2
CDR3: CATSTPGLAGTDTQYF
DNA: TGTGCCACCAGCACCCCCGGACTAGCGGGCACAGATACGCAGTATTTT

J: TRBJ2-1
size: -
V: TRBV5-1
D: TRBD2
CDR3: CASFLTSGSHEQFF
DNA: TGCGCCAGCTTCCTGACTAGCGGGAGTCATGAGCAGTTCTTC

J: TRBJ1-4
size: -
V: TRBV30
D: -
CDR3: CAWTRAHVQENEKLFF
DNA: TGTGCCTGGACCAGGGCCCATGTGCAAGAGAATGAAAAACTGTTTTTT

J: TRBJ1-1
size: -
V: TRBV6-5
D: -
CDR3: CASSYSSVVNTEAFF
DNA: TGTGCCAGCAGTTACTCCTCAGTTGTGAACACTGAAGCTTTCTTT

J: TRBJ2-2
size: -
V: TRBV7-7
D: -
CDR3: CASSPLPGGGTGELFF
DNA: TGTGCCAGCAGCCCCCTCCCGGGGGGCGGCACCGGGGAGCTGTTTTTT

J: TRBJ1-6
size: -
V: TRBV7-9
D: -
CDR3: CASSLLDSPLHF
DNA: TGTGCCAGCAGCTTATTAGATTCACCCCTCCACTTT

J: TRBJ2-5
size: -
V: TRBV10-3
D: TRBD1
CDR3: CAISLETGGVSGTQYF
DNA: TGTGCCATCAGTTTAGAAACAGGGGGCGTTTCCGGGACCCAGTACTTC

J: TRBJ2-1
size: -
V: TRBV5-1
D: TRBD2
CDR3: CASSFPGTSGRVENEQFF
DNA: TGCGCCAGCAGCTTTCCTGGGACTAGCGGGAGAGTCGAAAATGAGCAGTTCTTC

J: TRBJ1-2
size: -
V: TRBV28
D: -
CDR3: CASKPGSYGYTF
DNA: TGTGCCAGCAAGCCAGGGTCGTATGGCTACACCTTC

J: TRBJ2-5
size: -
V: TRBV7-3
D: -
CDR3: CASSSSGGAQETQYF
DNA: TGTGCCAGCAGCTCGTCAGGTGGGGCCCAAGAGACCCAGTACTTC

J: TRBJ1-5
size: -
V: TRBV6-5
D: -
CDR3: CASRKAGGNQPQHF
DNA: TGTGCCAGCAGAAAAGCGGGGGGTAATCAGCCCCAGCATTTT

J: TRBJ1-2
size: -
V: TRBV19
D: TRBD1
CDR3: CASSADRGLGGYTF
DNA: TGTGCCAGTAGCGCTGACAGGGGGCTCGGAGGCTACACCTTC

J: TRBJ1-2
size: -
V: TRBV18
D: -
CDR3: CASSLNRVTNYGYTF
DNA: TGTGCCAGCTCACTCAACCGGGTAACTAACTATGGCTACACCTTC

J: TRBJ2-7
size: -
V: TRBV5-6
D: -
CDR3: CASSSPGTPSYEQYF
DNA: TGTGCCAGCAGCTCCCCCGGGACACCCTCCTACGAGCAGTACTTC

J: TRBJ1-4
size: -
V: TRBV21-1
D: -
CDR3: CASSKERQGMNEKLFF
DNA: TGTGCCAGCAGCAAAGAGCGACAGGGGATGAATGAAAAACTGTTTTTT

J: TRBJ2-4
size: once
V: TRBV28
D: -
CDR3: CASSSTGIIQYF
DNA: TGTGCCAGCAGTTCCACGGGGATTATTCAGTACTTC

J: TRBJ2-4
size: -
V: TRBV6-4
D: -
CDR3: CATPPRQLNIQYF
DNA: TGTGCCACCCCTCCGAGACAGTTAAACATTCAGTACTTC

J: TRBJ1-4
size: -
V: TRBV5-1
D: -
CDR3: CASSLGTTTNEKLFF
DNA: TGCGCCAGCAGCTTGGGGACAACAACTAATGAAAAACTGTTTTTT

J: TRBJ2-7
size: once
V: TRBV6-1
D: -
CDR3: CASSDPWGEVTYEQYF
DNA: TGTGCCAGCAGTGACCCTTGGGGCGAGGTTACCTACGAGCAGTACTTC

J: TRBJ1-5
size: -
V: TRBV4-1
D: -
CDR3: CASSQDGAGNQPQHF
DNA: TGCGCCAGCAGCCAAGATGGTGCGGGAAATCAGCCCCAGCATTTT

J: TRBJ1-2
size: -
V: TRBV9
D: -
CDR3: CASSEGQARTGYTF
DNA: TGTGCCAGCAGCGAAGGACAAGCAAGGACAGGCTACACCTTC